This T cell receptor beta chain was observed in a study of shared clonotypes between healthy human individuals. Both subsets, CD45RA+ naive and CD45RA-negative memory, were split from the CD4+ cells. Broader study findings: There were few donors, and this limited the genetic and exposure-history diversity represented. Sample collection involved blood only; tissue repertoires are likely different.

Turning to this clone: Its antigen is not identified.

The CDR3 is 15 residues long. CDR1 and CDR2 (germline): SGHDT, YYEEEE. V lost 1 base and J 2 bases, leaving 12 bases between the germline ends. Assay execution took place at the deep level. TCRdb's table, derived via immunoSEQ multiplex PCR, lists solely in-frame clones and lacks some. Here the sample spans about 1.5 million clones, more than 95% being singletons. The specimen sequenced was naive CD4+ T cells sorted from blood. Subset noted: CD45RA+ positively selected. The sequence was collected from a young man in good health. V is TRBV5-6 and J is TRBJ2-5; a possible D gene is TRBD2 (6 bases). CDR3 loop: CASSLIIRGQETQYF. The CDR3 nucleotides are TGTGCCAGCAGCTTGATCATACGGGGGCAAGAGACCCAGTACTTC.